Reported below is one T cell receptor (beta chain). Its specificity is unknown. Controls were healthy donors chosen to match patients in age and sex. TEMRA cells were FACS-enriched, with CD8+ and CD4+ T cells isolated negatively. The CDR3 loop spans 14 amino acids. Germline V gene sequence: CDR1 MNHEY, CDR2 SMNVEV (reference sequence). The germline V and J ends were trimmed by 0 bases and 0 bases, with 6 bases remaining between them. The sample belongs to a study of CD8 T cells in Susac syndrome. Overall study results and limits: An acknowledgment was made by the study that its TCR sequencing and HLA analysis involved relatively few individuals.

When the RNA was reverse transcribed, random hexamers were used with an input of about 0.5 to 1 ug. MiXCR was run by TCRdb on the immunoSEQ multiplex PCR reads, yielding one entry per CDR3 protein. The table lists approximately 75,000 distinct CDR3 sequences, more than 85% of them singletons, with about 0.26% in the top ten. V gene TRBV27 combines with J gene TRBJ2-7; D is unresolved. The material sequenced was CD8+ T cells from PBMCs. This clonotype was obtained from a human donor in good health. The CDR3 DNA is TGTGCCAGCAGTTTATCGGGGTCCTCCTACGAGCAGTACTTC. As protein: CASSLSGSSYEQYF.